This T cell receptor (beta chain) was obtained from a study of shared clonotypes between healthy human individuals. Looking at the study overall: Two women and three men aged 18 to 49 served as donors. Plates per donor: three CD4 naive, three CD4 memory, two CD8 naive, one CD8 memory. Study results and caveats: Unshared clonotypes carried lower generation probabilities than those common to all four donors.

Healthy and HIV-negative, the adult donors had no recent acute infections or vaccinations. Regarding this clone: Its antigen is unidentified.

The protocol was immunoSEQ multiplex PCR, while the TCRdb copy is restricted to in-frame clones and leaves out a portion. The sample lists 2,500,000 or so clones, 85% to 95% occurring once. With 3 bases removed from V and 6 bases from J, the gap between germline ends came to 11 bases. Germline V gene sequence: CDR1 MNHEY, CDR2 SMNVEV (reference sequence). The CDR3 totals 14 residues. The receptor comes from a man between 18 and 29 years old in good health. Some clones in this sample may be carry-over from other donors' samples. Specimen: naive CD4+ T cells from PBMCs. Sample subset: CD45RA+ positively selected. The rearrangement links TRBV27 to TRBJ2-2, with a possible D match to TRBD2 (5 bases). The CDR3 nucleotides are TGTGCCAGCAGTTTCTCGGTCGGGGCCGGGGAGCTGTTTTTT. Amino acids: CASSFSVGAGELFF.